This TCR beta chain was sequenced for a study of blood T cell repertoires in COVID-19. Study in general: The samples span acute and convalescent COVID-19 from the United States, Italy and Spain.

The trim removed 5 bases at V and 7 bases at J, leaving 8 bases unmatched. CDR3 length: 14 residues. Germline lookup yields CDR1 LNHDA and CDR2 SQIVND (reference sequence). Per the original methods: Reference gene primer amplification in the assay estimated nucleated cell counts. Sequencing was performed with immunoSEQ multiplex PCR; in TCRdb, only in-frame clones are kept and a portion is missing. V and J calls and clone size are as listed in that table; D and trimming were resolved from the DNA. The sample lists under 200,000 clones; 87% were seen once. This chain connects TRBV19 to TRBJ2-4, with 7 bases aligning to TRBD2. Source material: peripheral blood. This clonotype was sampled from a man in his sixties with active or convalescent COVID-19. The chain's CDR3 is CASSPWGGGNIQYF. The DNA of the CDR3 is TGTGCCAGTAGTCCCTGGGGGGGTGGGAACATTCAGTACTTC.